These T cell receptor beta chains were read from a single sample in a study of shared clonotypes between healthy human individuals. TCRdb's copy holds only in-frame clones and misses some; the assay was immunoSEQ multiplex PCR. Of 950,000 to 1,300,000 clones in the sample, around 76% were seen once. Sequenced: memory CD4+ T cells sorted from blood. The receptors originated from a man younger than 35 in good health. Each CDR3 is given with its conserved first and last residue. D genes are given only for firm matches. The size of a clone is reported for some rows only, either as once, few or many, or as a class for expanded clones.

j_gene	abundance	d_gene	v_gene	CDR3nt	CDR3aa
TRBJ2-1	NA	TRBD2	TRBV2	TGTGCCAGCACTACGACTAGCGGGGTGTATGAGCAGTTCTTC	CASTTTSGVYEQFF
TRBJ1-4	NA	NA	TRBV10-3	TGTGCCATCAGTGATGCGGGGGTGGGTGAAAAACTGTTTTTT	CAISDAGVGEKLFF
TRBJ2-7	NA	TRBD1	TRBV16	TGTGCCAGCAGCCCTGGGACAGGCTATTACGAGCAGTACTTC	CASSPGTGYYEQYF
TRBJ2-6	NA	NA	TRBV7-2	TGTGCCAGCATCCCCTACGGGTCGGGGGCTGGGGCCAACGTCCTGACTTTC	CASIPYGSGAGANVLTF
TRBJ2-5	once	NA	TRBV7-2	TGTGCCAGCAGCACAGGGGGGGTCCGGGAGACCCAGTACTTC	CASSTGGVRETQYF
TRBJ1-2	few	NA	TRBV5-1	TGCGCCAGCTCGGTTAGGCTTCAGGATGGCTACACCTTC	CASSVRLQDGYTF
TRBJ2-7	NA	TRBD1	TRBV5-1	TGCGCCAGCAGCCCCGGAGGATGGACAGGGTTAGACGAGCAGTACTTC	CASSPGGWTGLDEQYF
TRBJ2-7	NA	TRBD2	TRBV5-1	TGCGCCAGCAGCTCTAGCGGGGGGGAGCGCTACGAGCAGTACTTC	CASSSSGGERYEQYF
TRBJ1-1	NA	NA	TRBV11-2	TGTGCCAGCAGCTTAGAGGCACAGAGAAACACTGAAGCTTTCTTT	CASSLEAQRNTEAFF
TRBJ1-1	NA	TRBD1	TRBV13	TGTGCCAGCAGCCCACGGACAGGGGCGAACACTGAAGCTTTCTTT	CASSPRTGANTEAFF
TRBJ1-2	once	NA	TRBV28	TGTGCCAGCTACTCACAGGTCGGCTACACCTTC	CASYSQVGYTF
TRBJ1-3	NA	NA	TRBV5-1	TGCGCCAGCAGCTTGGGTGGAGGGTCCGGAAACACCATATATTTT	CASSLGGGSGNTIYF
TRBJ1-5	NA	TRBD1	TRBV5-8	TGTGCCAGCAGCTTTAGGGCAGGGGGTCAGCCCCAGCATTTT	CASSFRAGGQPQHF
TRBJ2-7	NA	NA	TRBV5-5	TGTGCCAGCAGCTTAGGCGGCCAAACATTGGGCGAGCAGTACTTC	CASSLGGQTLGEQYF
TRBJ1-1	NA	TRBD1	TRBV6-6	TGTGCCAGCAGTTTGGACAGGGGGACTGAAGCTTTCTTT	CASSLDRGTEAFF
TRBJ2-2	NA	TRBD2	TRBV30	TGTGCCTGGAGGGGGACTAGCGGGACCGGGGAGCTGTTTTTT	CAWRGTSGTGELFF
TRBJ2-3	NA	NA	TRBV5-1	TGCGCCAGCAGCCCTCGGCTTTACACAGATACGCAGTATTTT	CASSPRLYTDTQYF
TRBJ2-3	NA	TRBD1	TRBV2	TGTGCCACCAACAGGGGGGCAGATACGCAGTATTTT	CATNRGADTQYF
TRBJ2-7	NA	TRBD2	TRBV6-1	TGTGCCAGCAGGGGGACTAGCGGGTCCTACGAGCAGTACTTC	CASRGTSGSYEQYF
TRBJ2-3	NA	TRBD2	TRBV5-1	TGCGCCAGCAGTCCAAGGTCAGCGGGGAGAAGCACAGATACGCAGTATTTT	CASSPRSAGRSTDTQYF
TRBJ2-1	NA	NA	TRBV4-3	TGCGCCAGCAGCCCCTCTAGCGTCGCTGAGCAGTTCTTC	CASSPSSVAEQFF
TRBJ2-7	NA	NA	TRBV6-6	TGTGCCAGCAAGAGGGGCTCCTACGAGCAGTACTTC	CASKRGSYEQYF
TRBJ1-1	few	TRBD1	TRBV19	TGTGCCAGTAGTATTGGCCAGGGGGGAGGCACTGAAGCTTTCTTT	CASSIGQGGGTEAFF
TRBJ1-3	NA	NA	TRBV4-1	TGCGCCAGCAGCCAAGATCTCCTTGGCACTCGGTCTGGAAACACCATATATTTT	CASSQDLLGTRSGNTIYF
TRBJ2-1	NA	NA	TRBV6-1	TGTGCCAGCAGTGAAGGGAGCGTAACTAGCTCCTACAATGAGCAGTTCTTC	CASSEGSVTSSYNEQFF
TRBJ1-6	NA	TRBD1	TRBV27	TGTGCCACCCGGACAGGGAGGGGCAATTCGCCCCTCCACTTT	CATRTGRGNSPLHF
TRBJ2-3	NA	NA	TRBV29-1	TGCAGCGTGGGGAAGGGTGGGACAGATACGCAGTATTTT	CSVGKGGTDTQYF
TRBJ1-1	many	NA	TRBV7-9	TGTGCCAGCAGCCCCCGACAGTCGATGGGGGTTTTAGCTTTCTTT	CASSPRQSMGVLAFF
TRBJ1-5	once	NA	TRBV28	TGTGCCAGCAGTACACGGGGGGACCCAGGATGGCCCCAGCATTTT	CASSTRGDPGWPQHF
TRBJ1-4	NA	NA	TRBV30	TGTGCCTGGAGTGTTAGGGGACTCTCAACTAATGAAAAACTGTTTTTT	CAWSVRGLSTNEKLFF
TRBJ2-4	once	NA	TRBV19	TGTGCCAGTAGGGCCTTGGGGACTCTAGGTCAAAACATTCAGTACTTC	CASRALGTLGQNIQYF
TRBJ2-7	NA	NA	TRBV2	TGTGCCAGCAGGGGATTCCTCTACTACGAGCAGTACTTC	CASRGFLYYEQYF
TRBJ2-3	NA	NA	TRBV2	TGTGCCAGCGGGGGGGCCCAGGGAGATACGCAGTATTTT	CASGGAQGDTQYF
TRBJ2-7	NA	NA	TRBV30	TGTGCCTGGAGTTTGGCTACCTACGAGCAGTACTTC	CAWSLATYEQYF
TRBJ1-1	NA	NA	TRBV29-1	TGCAGCGCCGGCGCGGGGAACACTGAAGCTTTCTTT	CSAGAGNTEAFF
TRBJ1-1	NA	NA	TRBV9	TGTGCCAGCAGCGTAGAGGCGGAGGGGCTCACTGAAGCTTTCTTT	CASSVEAEGLTEAFF
TRBJ2-7	NA	NA	TRBV7-2	TGTGCCAGCAGCGCAAACAGGGTTTCCTACGAGCAGTACTTC	CASSANRVSYEQYF
TRBJ2-5	NA	NA	TRBV4-1	TGCGCCAGCAGCCAACCTGCAGGGGGGGTAGAGACCCAGTACTTC	CASSQPAGGVETQYF
TRBJ1-5	NA	NA	TRBV18	TGTGCCAGCTCACCTACGGGGGGTGCTAGCAATCAGCCCCAGCATTTT	CASSPTGGASNQPQHF
TRBJ2-3	NA	NA	TRBV4-1	TGCGCCAGCAGCCAAGGAAGGGGGGGCCTTGGAACAGATACGCAGTATTTT	CASSQGRGGLGTDTQYF
TRBJ2-7	NA	NA	TRBV7-2	TGTGCCAGCAGCCCGGACGTCTACGAGCAGTACTTC	CASSPDVYEQYF
TRBJ1-6	once	NA	TRBV28	TGTGCCAGCAGTTTAGCGCTTACAGGCACATCCCATTCACCCCTCCACTTT	CASSLALTGTSHSPLHF
TRBJ1-2	once	NA	TRBV28	TGTGCCAGCAGTTCAGAGGGGTCAGGATATGGCTACACCTTC	CASSSEGSGYGYTF
TRBJ1-1	few	NA	TRBV5-1	TGCGCCAGCAGCTTGGGGAAGGGGGAAGCTTTCTTT	CASSLGKGEAFF
TRBJ2-1	NA	TRBD2	TRBV9	TGTGCCAGCAGCGGCCTAGCGGGAGGGCCGAATGAGCAGTTCTTC	CASSGLAGGPNEQFF